Listed below are T cell receptor beta chains from one sample, sequenced in a study of human T cells and chemical hapten exposure. TCRdb independently ran MiXCR on the RACE reads; one entry per CDR3 protein. The sample carries a few hundred thousand distinct CDR3 sequences, about 6% recorded once. Sequenced here: whole blood, sampled in connection with sensitization to the hapten diphenylcyclopropenone (DPC). These receptors were collected from a woman aged 18 to 35 with alopecia areata. Some clones in this sample may be carry-over from other donors' samples. Each CDR3 is given with its conserved first and last residue. A D gene is named only where the DNA matches it firmly.

V	J	D	CDR3
TRBV10-3	TRBJ1-2	TRBD1	CAISESAGTGLLLIF
TRBV3-1	TRBJ2-7	TRBD1	CASSPGQGVLYEQYF
TRBV11-1	TRBJ2-7	-	CASTTDTSYEQYF
TRBV6-4	TRBJ2-2	-	CASSREGTGELFF
TRBV7-2	TRBJ2-1	-	CASSLIGVNEQFF
TRBV6-2/TRBV6-3	TRBJ2-3	TRBD1	CASAARGPDTQYF
TRBV6-5	TRBJ1-2	-	CASRPDGYYGYTF
TRBV28	TRBJ1-3	-	CASNPLGLGNTIYF
TRBV6-5	TRBJ1-6	-	CASRTPGDNSPLHF
TRBV11-2	TRBJ1-3	-	CASSLRGQGSGNTIYF
TRBV6-1	TRBJ1-6	TRBD1	CASSGQGEGSSPLHF
TRBV5-4	TRBJ2-1	-	CASSLMTGPNEQFF
TRBV15	TRBJ1-6	-	CATSSRGGNSPLHF
TRBV5-6	TRBJ2-3	-	CASSLDMRHRTYF
TRBV27	TRBJ1-6	-	CASSPLTGGRPLHF
TRBV20-1	TRBJ1-1	TRBD1	CKAQGASDTEAFF
TRBV7-2	TRBJ1-5	-	CASSINSFHSNQPQHF
TRBV7-2	TRBJ1-3	-	CASSSMTASGNTIYF
TRBV20-1	TRBJ1-2	-	CSAPFPHDTNYGYTF
TRBV3-1	TRBJ1-2	TRBD1	CASSPGQGWGYTF
TRBV7-9	TRBJ2-2	-	CASKGGTGELFF
TRBV4-1	TRBJ1-1	-	CASSQALLPNTEAFF
TRBV3-1	TRBJ2-7	-	CASSPGLKSSLGGSYEQYF
TRBV10-3	TRBJ1-5	-	CAISESLYQPQHF
TRBV6-1	TRBJ1-5	-	CASSHPPGSYSNQPQHF
TRBV4-2	TRBJ2-1	TRBD1	CASSQVGGQGNEQFF
TRBV3-1	TRBJ2-5	TRBD2	CASSQGGLAEYQETQYF
TRBV3-1	TRBJ2-3	TRBD2	CASSQGDYYTDTQYF
TRBV11-2	TRBJ1-1	-	CASSLGARRLNTEAFF
TRBV6-2/TRBV6-3	TRBJ1-5	TRBD1	CASSYRPDRATYSNQPQHF
TRBV9	TRBJ1-3	TRBD1	CASSEGTGSGNTIYF
TRBV29-1	TRBJ2-3	-	CSVETSGRGADTQYF
TRBV6-6	TRBJ1-5	-	CASSYIGDQPQHF
TRBV20-1	TRBJ2-3	-	CSARPLPGGRRDTQYF
TRBV5-1	TRBJ2-2	-	CASSLGTTGELFF
TRBV2	TRBJ2-2	-	CASSESRWAGELFF
TRBV6-1	TRBJ2-2	TRBD1	CASSPGQGAMTGELFF
TRBV10-3	TRBJ2-4	-	CAISEYDPMGIQYF
TRBV6-2/TRBV6-3	TRBJ1-1	-	CASSSLHSGRANTEAFF
TRBV29-1	TRBJ2-6	-	CSVTGTGANVLTF
TRBV6-5	TRBJ1-1	-	CASNLRAGRKNTEAFF
TRBV2	TRBJ1-5	TRBD1	CASSSDRVGQPQHF
TRBV12-5	TRBJ2-2	-	CASGLVGGGELFF
TRBV18	TRBJ1-5	-	CASSPGQGPNQPQHF
TRBV4-1	TRBJ2-7	TRBD2	CASSQEFGAGDLWYEQYF
TRBV2	TRBJ2-1	-	CASSAQVNEQFF
TRBV12-3/TRBV12-4	TRBJ2-7	TRBD2	CASSWASGGALRSEQYF
TRBV9	TRBJ2-3	TRBD2	CASSGTSGVTDTQYF
TRBV4-1	TRBJ1-1	-	CASSQEGVMNTEAFF
TRBV11-1	TRBJ2-7	-	CASSPQRDYEQYF
TRBV20-1	TRBJ1-1	-	CSARGGDTEAFF
TRBV29-1	TRBJ2-3	-	CSVEGAGGSTDTQYF
TRBV6-1	TRBJ2-3	-	CASRDFIIYTQYF
TRBV2	TRBJ1-6	TRBD1	CATRRPPGTGYSPLHF